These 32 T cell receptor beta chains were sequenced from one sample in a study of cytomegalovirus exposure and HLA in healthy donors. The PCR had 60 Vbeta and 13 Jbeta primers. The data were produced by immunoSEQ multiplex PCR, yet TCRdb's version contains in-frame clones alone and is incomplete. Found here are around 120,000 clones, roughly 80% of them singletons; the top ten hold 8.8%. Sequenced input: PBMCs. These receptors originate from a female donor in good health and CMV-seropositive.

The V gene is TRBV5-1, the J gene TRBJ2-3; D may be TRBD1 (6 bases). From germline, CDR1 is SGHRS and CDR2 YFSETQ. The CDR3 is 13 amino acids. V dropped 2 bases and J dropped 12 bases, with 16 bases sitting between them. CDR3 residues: CASSFEGDRAQYF. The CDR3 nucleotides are TGCGCCAGCAGCTTTGAGGGGGACCGGGCACAGTATTTT. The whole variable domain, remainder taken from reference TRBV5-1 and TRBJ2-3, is KAGVTQTPRYLIKTRGQQVTLSCSPISGHRSVSWYQQTPGQGLQFLFEYFSETQRNKGNFPGRFSGRQFSNSRSEMNVSTLELGDSALYLCASSFEGDRAQYFGPGTRLTVL.

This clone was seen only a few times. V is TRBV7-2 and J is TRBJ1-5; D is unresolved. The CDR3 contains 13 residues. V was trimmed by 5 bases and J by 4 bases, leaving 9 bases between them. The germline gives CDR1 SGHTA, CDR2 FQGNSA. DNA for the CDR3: TGTGCCAGCAGCCCCGAGGAGAATCAGCCCCAGCATTTT. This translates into CASSPEENQPQHF.

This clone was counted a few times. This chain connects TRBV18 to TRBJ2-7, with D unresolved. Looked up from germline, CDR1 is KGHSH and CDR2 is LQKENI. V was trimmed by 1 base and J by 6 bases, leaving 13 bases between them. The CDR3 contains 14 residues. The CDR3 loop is CASSPRAPPAEQYF. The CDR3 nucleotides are TGTGCCAGCTCACCACGGGCCCCACCGGCCGAGCAGTACTTC.

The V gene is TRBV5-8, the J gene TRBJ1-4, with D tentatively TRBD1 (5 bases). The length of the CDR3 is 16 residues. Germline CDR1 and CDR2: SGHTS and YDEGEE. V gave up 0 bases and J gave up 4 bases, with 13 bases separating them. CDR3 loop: CASSLGAGRINEKLFF. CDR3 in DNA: TGTGCCAGCAGCTTGGGAGCGGGACGGATTAATGAAAAACTGTTTTTT.

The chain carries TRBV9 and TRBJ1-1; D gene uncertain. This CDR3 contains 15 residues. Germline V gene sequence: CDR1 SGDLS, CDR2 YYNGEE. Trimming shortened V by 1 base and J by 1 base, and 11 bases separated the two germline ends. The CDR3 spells CASSVLGTANTEAFF. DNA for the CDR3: TGTGCCAGCAGCGTACTCGGCACAGCGAACACTGAAGCTTTCTTT.

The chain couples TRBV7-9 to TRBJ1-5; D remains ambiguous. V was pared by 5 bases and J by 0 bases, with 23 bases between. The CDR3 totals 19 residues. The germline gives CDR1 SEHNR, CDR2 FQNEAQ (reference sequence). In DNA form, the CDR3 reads TGTGCCAGCAGCGGACCGAGGGAAGGCATATTCTATAGCAATCAGCCCCAGCATTTT. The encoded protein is CASSGPREGIFYSNQPQHF. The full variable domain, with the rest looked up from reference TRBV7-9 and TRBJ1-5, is DTGVSQNPRHKITKRGQNVTFRCDPISEHNRLYWYRQTLGQGPEFLTYFQNEAQLEKSRLLSDRFSAERPKGSFSTLEIQRTEQGDSAMYLCASSGPREGIFYSNQPQHFGDGTRLSIL.

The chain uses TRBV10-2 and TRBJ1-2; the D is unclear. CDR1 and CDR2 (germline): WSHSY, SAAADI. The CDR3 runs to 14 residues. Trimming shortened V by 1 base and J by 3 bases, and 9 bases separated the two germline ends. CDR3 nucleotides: TGCGCCAGCAGTGAGTTTGACGGGGACTATGGCTACACCTTC. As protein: CASSEFDGDYGYTF.

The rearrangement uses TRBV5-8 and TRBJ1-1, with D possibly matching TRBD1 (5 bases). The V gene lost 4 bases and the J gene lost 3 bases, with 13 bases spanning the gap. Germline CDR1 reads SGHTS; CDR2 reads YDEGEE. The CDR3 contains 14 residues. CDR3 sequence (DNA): TGTGCCAGCAGCCCCAGGGCATGGGACACTGAAGCTTTCTTT. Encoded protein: CASSPRAWDTEAFF.

As DNA, the CDR3 is TGTGCCAGCAGCGTGGAGGGGCTAAACGAGCAGTACTTC. Translating gives CASSVEGLNEQYF. This rearrangement joins TRBV9 to TRBJ2-7; tentatively, D is TRBD2 (6 bases). In germline, CDR1 is SGDLS, CDR2 YYNGEE. The CDR3 covers 13 residues. Trimming shortened V by 2 bases and J by 5 bases, and 11 bases separated the two germline ends.

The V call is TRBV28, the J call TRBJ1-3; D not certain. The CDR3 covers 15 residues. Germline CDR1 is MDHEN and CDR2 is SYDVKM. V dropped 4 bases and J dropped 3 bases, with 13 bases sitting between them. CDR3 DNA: TGTGCCAGCAGTTCGCCCCCTGGGAGTGGAAACACCATATATTTT. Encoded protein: CASSSPPGSGNTIYF.

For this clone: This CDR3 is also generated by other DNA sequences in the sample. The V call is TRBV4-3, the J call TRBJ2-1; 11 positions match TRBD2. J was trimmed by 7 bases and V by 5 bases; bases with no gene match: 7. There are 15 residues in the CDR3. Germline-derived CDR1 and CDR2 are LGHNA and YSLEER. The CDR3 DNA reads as TGCGCCAGCAGCGCCCGGCTAGCGGGGGGTAATGAGCAGTTCTTC. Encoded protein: CASSARLAGGNEQFF.

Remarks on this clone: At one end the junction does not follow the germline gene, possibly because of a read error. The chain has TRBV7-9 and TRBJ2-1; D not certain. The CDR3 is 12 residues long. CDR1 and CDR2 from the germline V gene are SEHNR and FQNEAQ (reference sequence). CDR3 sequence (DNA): TGTTCCAGCAGCTTATATCACAATGAGCAGTTCTTC. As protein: CSSSLYHNEQFF.

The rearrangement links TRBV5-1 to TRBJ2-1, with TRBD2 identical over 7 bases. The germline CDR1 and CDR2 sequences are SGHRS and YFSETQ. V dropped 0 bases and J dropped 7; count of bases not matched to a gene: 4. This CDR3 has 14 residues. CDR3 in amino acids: CASSLASGVNEQFF. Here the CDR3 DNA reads TGCGCCAGCAGCTTGGCAAGCGGGGTAAATGAGCAGTTCTTC.

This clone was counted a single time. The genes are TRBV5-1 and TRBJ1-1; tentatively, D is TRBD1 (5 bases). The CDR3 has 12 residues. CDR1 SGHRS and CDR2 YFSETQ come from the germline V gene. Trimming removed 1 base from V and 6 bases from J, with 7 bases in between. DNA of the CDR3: TGCGCCAGCAGCTTGACGGGGGCTGAAGCTTTCTTT. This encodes CASSLTGAEAFF.

The CDR3 bases are TGTGCCAGCAGTGAAGACGGGAGCTCCTATAATTCACCCCTCCACTTT. Its translation: CASSEDGSSYNSPLHF. This rearrangement joins TRBV6-1 to TRBJ1-6; no definite D call. Trimming shortened V by 1 base and J by 0 bases, and 7 bases separated the two germline ends. The germline V gene has CDR1 MNHNS and CDR2 SASEGT. The CDR3 is made up of 16 amino acids.

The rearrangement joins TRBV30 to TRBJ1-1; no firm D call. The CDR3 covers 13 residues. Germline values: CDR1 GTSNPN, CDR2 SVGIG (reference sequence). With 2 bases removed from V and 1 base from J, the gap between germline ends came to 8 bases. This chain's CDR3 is CAWSNTGNTEAFF. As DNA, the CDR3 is TGTGCCTGGAGTAATACCGGGAACACTGAAGCTTTCTTT.

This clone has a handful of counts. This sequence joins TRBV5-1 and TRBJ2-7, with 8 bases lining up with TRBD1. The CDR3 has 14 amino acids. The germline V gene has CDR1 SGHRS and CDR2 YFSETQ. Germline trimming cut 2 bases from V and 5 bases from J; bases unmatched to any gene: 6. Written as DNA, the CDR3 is TGCGCCAGCAGCTTTCTACAGGGGGGCCACGAGCAGTACTTC. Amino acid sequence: CASSFLQGGHEQYF.

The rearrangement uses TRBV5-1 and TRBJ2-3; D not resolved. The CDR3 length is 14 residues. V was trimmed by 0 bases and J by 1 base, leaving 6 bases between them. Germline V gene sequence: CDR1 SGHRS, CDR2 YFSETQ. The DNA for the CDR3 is TGCGCCAGCAGCTTGGAACCGGGCACAGATACGCAGTATTTT. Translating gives CASSLEPGTDTQYF.

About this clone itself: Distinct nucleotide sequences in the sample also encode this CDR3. CDR3 residues: CASSFQGDYGYTF. CDR3 bases: TGTGCCAGCTCCTTTCAGGGTGACTATGGCTACACCTTC. This chain connects TRBV18 to TRBJ1-2; a weak D match, TRBD1 (5 bases). The CDR3 totals 13 residues. Germline CDR1 and CDR2: KGHSH and LQKENI. Trimming removed 6 bases at V and 3 bases at J, with 11 bases between.

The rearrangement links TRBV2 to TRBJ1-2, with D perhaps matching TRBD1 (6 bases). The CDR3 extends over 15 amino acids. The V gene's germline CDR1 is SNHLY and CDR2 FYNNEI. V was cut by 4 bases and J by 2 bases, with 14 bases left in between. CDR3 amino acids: CASSVGPGTNYGYTF. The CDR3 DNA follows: TGTGCCAGCAGTGTTGGCCCAGGGACAAACTATGGCTACACCTTC.

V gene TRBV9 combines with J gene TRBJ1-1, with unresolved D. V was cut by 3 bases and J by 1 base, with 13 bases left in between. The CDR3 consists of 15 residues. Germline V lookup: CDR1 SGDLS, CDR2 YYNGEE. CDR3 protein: CASSAGLQSNTEAFF. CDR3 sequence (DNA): TGTGCCAGCAGCGCAGGTCTACAGTCGAACACTGAAGCTTTCTTT. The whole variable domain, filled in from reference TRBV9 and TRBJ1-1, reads DSGVTQTPKHLITATGQRVTLRCSPRSGDLSVYWYQQSLDQGLQFLIQYYNGEERAKGNILERFSAQQFPDLHSELNLSSLELGDSALYFCASSAGLQSNTEAFFGQGTRLTVV.

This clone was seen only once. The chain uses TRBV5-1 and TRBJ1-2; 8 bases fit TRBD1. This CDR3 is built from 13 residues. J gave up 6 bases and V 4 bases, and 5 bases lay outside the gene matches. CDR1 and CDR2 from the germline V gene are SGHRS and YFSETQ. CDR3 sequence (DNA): TGCGCCAGCAGCCCAGGACAGGGTAATGGCTACACCTTC. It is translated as CASSPGQGNGYTF.

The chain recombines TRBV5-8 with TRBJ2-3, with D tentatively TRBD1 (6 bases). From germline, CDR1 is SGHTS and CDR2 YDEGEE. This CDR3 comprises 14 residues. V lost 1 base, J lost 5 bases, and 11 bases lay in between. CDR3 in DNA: TGTGCCAGCAGCTTGAGGACAGCTGTAGATACGCAGTATTTT. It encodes CASSLRTAVDTQYF.

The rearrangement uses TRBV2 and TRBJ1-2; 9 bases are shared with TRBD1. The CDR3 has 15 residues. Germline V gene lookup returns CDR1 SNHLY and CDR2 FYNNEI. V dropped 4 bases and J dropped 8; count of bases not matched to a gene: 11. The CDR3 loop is CASSAGTGRVKGYTF. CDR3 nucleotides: TGTGCCAGCAGTGCGGGGACAGGGCGGGTAAAAGGCTACACCTTC. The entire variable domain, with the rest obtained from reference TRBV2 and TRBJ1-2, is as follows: EPEVTQTPSHQVTQMGQEVILRCVPISNHLYFYWYRQILGQKVEFLVSFYNNEISEKSEIFDDQFSVERPDGSNFTLKIRSTKLEDSAMYFCASSAGTGRVKGYTFGSGTRLTVV.

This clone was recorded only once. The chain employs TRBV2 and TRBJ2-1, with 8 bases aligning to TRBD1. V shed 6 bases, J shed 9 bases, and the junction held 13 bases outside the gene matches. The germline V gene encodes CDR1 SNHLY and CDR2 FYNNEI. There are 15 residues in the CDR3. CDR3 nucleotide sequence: TGTGCCAGCAGGGGAACCGGGACAGGTCTGAGTGAGCAGTTCTTC. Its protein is CASRGTGTGLSEQFF. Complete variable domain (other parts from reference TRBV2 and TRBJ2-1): EPEVTQTPSHQVTQMGQEVILRCVPISNHLYFYWYRQILGQKVEFLVSFYNNEISEKSEIFDDQFSVERPDGSNFTLKIRSTKLEDSAMYFCASRGTGTGLSEQFFGPGTRLTVL.

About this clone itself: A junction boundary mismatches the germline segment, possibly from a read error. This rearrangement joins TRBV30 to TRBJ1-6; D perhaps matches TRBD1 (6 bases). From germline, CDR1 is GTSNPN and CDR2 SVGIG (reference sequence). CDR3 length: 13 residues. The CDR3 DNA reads TGTGCCTGGAGGGAACAGGGTAATCCACCCCTCCACTTT. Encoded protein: CAWREQGNPPLHF.

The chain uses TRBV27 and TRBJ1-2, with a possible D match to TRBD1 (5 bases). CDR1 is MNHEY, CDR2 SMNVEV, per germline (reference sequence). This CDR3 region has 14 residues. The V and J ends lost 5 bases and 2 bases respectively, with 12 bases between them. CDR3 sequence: CASSPPTENYGYTF. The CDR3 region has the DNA TGTGCCAGCAGTCCCCCGACAGAGAACTATGGCTACACCTTC.

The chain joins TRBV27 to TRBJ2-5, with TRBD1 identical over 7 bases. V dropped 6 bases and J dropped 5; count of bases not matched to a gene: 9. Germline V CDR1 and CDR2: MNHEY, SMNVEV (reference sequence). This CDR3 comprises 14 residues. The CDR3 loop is CASRRQGVLETQYF. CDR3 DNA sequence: TGTGCCAGCAGGAGACAGGGAGTTTTGGAGACCCAGTACTTC.

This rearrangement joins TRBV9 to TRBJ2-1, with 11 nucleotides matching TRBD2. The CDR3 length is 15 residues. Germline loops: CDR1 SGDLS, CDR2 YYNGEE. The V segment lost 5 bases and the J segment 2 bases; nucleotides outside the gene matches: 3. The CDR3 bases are TGTGCCAGCAGTGGGACTAGCGGTACCTACAATGAGCAGTTCTTC. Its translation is CASSGTSGTYNEQFF.

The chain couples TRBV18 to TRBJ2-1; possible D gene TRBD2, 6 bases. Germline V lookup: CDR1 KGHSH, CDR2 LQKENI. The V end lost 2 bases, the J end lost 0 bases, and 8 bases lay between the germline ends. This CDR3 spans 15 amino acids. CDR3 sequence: CASSPISGSYNEQFF. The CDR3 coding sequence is TGTGCCAGCTCACCAATTAGCGGCTCCTACAATGAGCAGTTCTTC.

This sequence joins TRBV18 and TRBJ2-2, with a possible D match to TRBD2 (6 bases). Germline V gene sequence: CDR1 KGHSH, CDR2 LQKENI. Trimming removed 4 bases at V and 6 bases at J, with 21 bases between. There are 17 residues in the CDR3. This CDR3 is CASSRGGTYIMAGELFF. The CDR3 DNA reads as TGTGCCAGCTCACGAGGCGGGACTTATATCATGGCCGGGGAGCTGTTTTTT.

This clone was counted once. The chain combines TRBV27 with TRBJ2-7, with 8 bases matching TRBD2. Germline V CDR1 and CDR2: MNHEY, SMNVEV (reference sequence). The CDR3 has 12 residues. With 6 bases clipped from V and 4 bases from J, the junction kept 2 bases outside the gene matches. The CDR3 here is CASSGGGYEQYF. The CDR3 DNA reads TGTGCCAGCAGCGGGGGGGGTTACGAGCAGTACTTC.